This T cell receptor beta chain emerged from a study of control samples from healthy donors and cancer patients. TCRdb's copy holds only in-frame clones and misses some; the assay was immunoSEQ multiplex PCR. The profile shows 190,000 or so clones, 85% to 95% of them singletons. Germline V lookup: CDR1 LGHNA, CDR2 YNFKEQ. The CDR3 runs to 17 residues. V dropped 0 bases and J dropped 4; count of bases not matched to a gene: 5. The chain combines TRBV4-2 with TRBJ2-1, with 11 bases that match TRBD2. What was sequenced was blood. The sequence came from a man aged 18 to 29 in good health. The CDR3 loop reads CASSQDGLAGGYNEQFF. The CDR3 bases are TGTGCCAGCAGCCAAGATGGGCTAGCGGGGGGTTACAATGAGCAGTTCTTC.